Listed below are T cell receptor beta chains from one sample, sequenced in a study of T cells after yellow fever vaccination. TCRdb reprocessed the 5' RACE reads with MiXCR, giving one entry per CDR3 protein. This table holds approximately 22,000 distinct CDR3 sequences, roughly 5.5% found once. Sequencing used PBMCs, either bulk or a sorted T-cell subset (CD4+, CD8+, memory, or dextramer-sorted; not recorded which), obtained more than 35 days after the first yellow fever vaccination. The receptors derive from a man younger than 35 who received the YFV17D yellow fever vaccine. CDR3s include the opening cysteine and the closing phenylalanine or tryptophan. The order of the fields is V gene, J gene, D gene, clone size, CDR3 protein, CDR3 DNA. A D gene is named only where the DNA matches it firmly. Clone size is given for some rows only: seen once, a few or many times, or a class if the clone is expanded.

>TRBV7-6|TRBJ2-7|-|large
CASSPGYEQYF
TGTGCCAGCAGCCCCGGCTACGAGCAGTACTTC
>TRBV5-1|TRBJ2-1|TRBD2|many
CASRGTSGGPYNEQFF
TGCGCCAGCAGGGGGACTAGCGGGGGACCTTACAATGAGCAGTTCTTC
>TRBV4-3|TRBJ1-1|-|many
CASSQDRGTEAFF
TGCGCCAGCAGCCAAGACAGAGGCACTGAAGCTTTCTTT
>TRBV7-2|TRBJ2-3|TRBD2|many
CASSEQGLAGGTDTQYF
TGTGCCAGCAGCGAACAGGGACTAGCGGGGGGCACAGATACGCAGTATTTT
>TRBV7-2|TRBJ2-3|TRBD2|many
CASSLGTSRSDTQYF
TGTGCCAGCAGCCTAGGGACTAGTAGATCAGATACGCAGTATTTT
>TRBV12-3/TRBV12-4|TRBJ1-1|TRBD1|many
CASSSGQGITEAFF
TGTGCCAGCAGTTCCGGACAGGGTATCACTGAAGCTTTCTTT
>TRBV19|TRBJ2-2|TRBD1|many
CASSPRWTGDFAGELFF
TGTGCCAGTAGTCCTCGATGGACAGGGGATTTCGCCGGGGAGCTGTTTTTT
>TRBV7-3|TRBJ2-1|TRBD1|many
CASSSYHRGVHNEQFF
TGTGCCAGCAGCTCCTACCACAGGGGGGTACACAATGAGCAGTTCTTC
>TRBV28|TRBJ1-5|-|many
CASSLLWNQPQHF
TGTGCCAGCAGTTTATTATGGAATCAGCCCCAGCATTTT
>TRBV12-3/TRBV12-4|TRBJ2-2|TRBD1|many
CASSLTGDPGELFF
TGTGCCAGCAGTCTCACAGGGGATCCCGGGGAGCTGTTTTTT
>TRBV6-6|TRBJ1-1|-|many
CASSRRSVGNTEAFF
TGTGCCAGCAGCCGACGAAGCGTCGGGAACACTGAAGCTTTCTTT
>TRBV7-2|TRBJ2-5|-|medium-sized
CASSSQETQYF
TGTGCCAGCAGCTCACAAGAGACCCAGTACTTC
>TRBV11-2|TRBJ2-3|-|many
CASSPGRRRGTDTQYF
TGTGCCAGCAGTCCAGGGCGGCGACGGGGCACAGATACGCAGTATTTT
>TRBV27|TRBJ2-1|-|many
CASSPLITSSYNEQFF
TGTGCCAGCTCCCCCTTAATTACGAGCTCCTACAATGAGCAGTTCTTC
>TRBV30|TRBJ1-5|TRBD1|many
CAWSRRGQRPQHF
TGTGCCTGGAGTAGGAGGGGACAGCGGCCCCAGCATTTT
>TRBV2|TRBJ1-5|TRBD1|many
CASRGQGDQPQHF
TGTGCCAGCAGGGGACAGGGGGATCAGCCCCAGCATTTT
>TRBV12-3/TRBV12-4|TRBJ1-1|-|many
CASSPRRGAFF
TGTGCCAGCAGCCCCCGCCGGGGTGCTTTCTTT
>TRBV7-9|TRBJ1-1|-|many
CASSLAVPWNTEAFF
TGTGCCAGCAGCTTAGCAGTTCCCTGGAACACTGAAGCTTTCTTT
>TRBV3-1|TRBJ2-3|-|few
CASSQGPIRTDTQYF
TGTGCCAGCAGCCAGGGTCCTATCCGCACAGATACGCAGTATTTT
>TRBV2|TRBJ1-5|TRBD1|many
CASSATGSQPQHF
TGTGCCAGCAGTGCGACAGGGAGTCAGCCCCAGCATTTT
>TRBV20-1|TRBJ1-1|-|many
CSARDEGGLSTFF
TGCAGTGCTAGAGATGAAGGAGGGTTGTCGACTTTCTTT
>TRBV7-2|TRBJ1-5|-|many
CASSIVLGAYSNQPQHF
TGTGCCAGCAGCATAGTACTGGGGGCGTATAGCAATCAGCCCCAGCATTTT
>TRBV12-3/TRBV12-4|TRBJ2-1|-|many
CASRGENEQFF
TGTGCCAGCAGGGGGGAGAATGAGCAGTTCTTC
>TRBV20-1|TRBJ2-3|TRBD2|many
CSAKMGGGASDTQYF
TGCAGTGCTAAAATGGGCGGGGGGGCATCAGATACGCAGTATTTT
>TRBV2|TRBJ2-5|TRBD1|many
CASTGTGSRETQYF
TGTGCCAGTACCGGGACAGGGAGTAGGGAGACCCAGTACTTC
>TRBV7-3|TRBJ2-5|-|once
CASSLHRSNQETQYF
TGTGCCAGCAGCTTACACAGGAGCAATCAAGAGACCCAGTACTTC
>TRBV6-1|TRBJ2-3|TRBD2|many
CASSGLAGGPDTQYF
TGTGCCAGCAGTGGACTAGCGGGGGGGCCAGATACGCAGTATTTT
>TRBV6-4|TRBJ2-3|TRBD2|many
CASSETGGAADTQYF
TGTGCCAGCAGTGAAACCGGGGGGGCCGCAGATACGCAGTATTTT
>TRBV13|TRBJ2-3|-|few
CASSLTGLRFSDTQYF
TGTGCCAGCAGCCTAACGGGCCTACGCTTCTCGGATACGCAGTATTTT
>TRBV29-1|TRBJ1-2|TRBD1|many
CSVEGGRGHNGYTF
TGCAGCGTTGAAGGCGGCAGGGGGCACAATGGCTACACCTTC
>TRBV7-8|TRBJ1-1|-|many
CASSLTGTEAFF
TGTGCCAGCAGCTTGACGGGGACTGAAGCTTTCTTT
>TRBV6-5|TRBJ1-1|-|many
CASSYSRGTEAFF
TGTGCCAGCAGTTACTCGAGGGGTACTGAAGCTTTCTTT
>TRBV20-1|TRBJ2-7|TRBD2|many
CSARALGLAGGESYEQYF
TGCAGTGCTAGAGCCCTGGGACTAGCGGGAGGCGAGTCTTACGAGCAGTACTTC
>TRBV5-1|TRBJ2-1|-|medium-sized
CASSTPQGNEQFF
TGCGCCAGCAGCACCCCTCAGGGGAATGAGCAGTTCTTC
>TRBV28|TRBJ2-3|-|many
CASSPESSTDTQYF
TGTGCCAGCAGCCCGGAGAGTAGCACAGATACGCAGTATTTT
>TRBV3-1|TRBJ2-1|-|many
CASSQVTGENSGEQFF
TGTGCCAGCAGCCAAGTGACCGGAGAGAACTCGGGTGAGCAGTTCTTC
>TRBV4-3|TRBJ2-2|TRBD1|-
CASRGGQGHTGELFF
TGCGCCAGCAGGGGCGGACAGGGGCACACCGGGGAGCTGTTTTTT
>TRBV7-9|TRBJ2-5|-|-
CASSLNTGETQYF
TGTGCCAGCAGCCTGAATACAGGAGAGACCCAGTACTTC
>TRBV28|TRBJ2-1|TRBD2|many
CASLAGGAREQFF
TGTGCCAGTTTAGCGGGGGGGGCCCGGGAGCAGTTCTTC
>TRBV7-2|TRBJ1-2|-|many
CASSPSISYTF
TGTGCCAGCAGCCCCAGCATCAGCTACACCTTC
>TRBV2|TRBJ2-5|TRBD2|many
CASSEGSGGETQYF
TGTGCCAGCAGTGAAGGGAGCGGGGGTGAGACCCAGTACTTC
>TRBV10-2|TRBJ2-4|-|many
CATQMGGENIQYF
TGCGCCACCCAGATGGGGGGCGAAAACATTCAGTACTTC